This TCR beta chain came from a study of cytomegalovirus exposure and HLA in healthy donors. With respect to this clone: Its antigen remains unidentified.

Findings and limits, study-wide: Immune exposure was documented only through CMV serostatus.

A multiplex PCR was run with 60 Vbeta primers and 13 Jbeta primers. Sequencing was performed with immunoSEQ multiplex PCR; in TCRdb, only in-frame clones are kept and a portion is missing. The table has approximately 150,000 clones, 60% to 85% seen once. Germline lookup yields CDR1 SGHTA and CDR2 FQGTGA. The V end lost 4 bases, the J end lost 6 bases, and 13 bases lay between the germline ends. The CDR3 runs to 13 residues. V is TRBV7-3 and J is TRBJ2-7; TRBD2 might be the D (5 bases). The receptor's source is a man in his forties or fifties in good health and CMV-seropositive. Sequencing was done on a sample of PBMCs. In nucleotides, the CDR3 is TGTGCCAGCAGCTACAACCAAGGAGGCGAGCAGTACTTC. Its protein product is CASSYNQGGEQYF.